The 19 T cell receptor beta chains below all came from one sample that was sequenced in a study of control samples from healthy donors and cancer patients (TCRdb year 2020). The library was built by means of the immunoSEQ multiplex PCR assay. Held by TCRdb, this immuneACCESS table contains in-frame sequences only and omits some clones. Under half of the omission traces to an unresolved V gene where checked; the cause of the rest is unknown. Within this sample are some 150,000 clones, with 93% of them counted one time only. The leading ten clones occupy about 4% of the sample. Sequenced material: blood. The receptors come from an older woman in good health.

The chain has TRBV11-2 and TRBJ2-3; tentatively, D is TRBD1 (5 bases). This CDR3 has 16 residues. V was shortened by 3 bases and J by 2 bases, with 15 bases between the two germline ends. Per the germline V gene, CDR1 is SGHAT and CDR2 is FQNNGV. CDR3 in DNA: TGTGCCAGCAGCTTGCAGGCTGCAGGGAACACAGATACGCAGTATTTT. Protein product: CASSLQAAGNTDTQYF.

The rearrangement joins TRBV6-1 to TRBJ2-4; no clear D. V lost 2 bases, J lost 1 base, and 12 bases lay in between. The length of the CDR3 is 16 residues. Germline lookup yields CDR1 MNHNS and CDR2 SASEGT. The CDR3 sequence: CASSEFRVSAKNIQYF. CDR3 sequence (DNA): TGTGCCAGCAGTGAATTTAGGGTCTCGGCCAAAAACATTCAGTACTTC.

This chain links TRBV14 with TRBJ2-1; D is perhaps TRBD1 (5 bases). V was clipped by 0 bases and J by 2 bases, with 11 bases between them. The CDR3 loop spans 16 amino acids. Germline loops: CDR1 SGHDN, CDR2 FVKESK. CDR3 sequence (DNA): TGTGCCAGCAGCCAAGATCAGGGTTCTACCTACAATGAGCAGTTCTTC. This translates into CASSQDQGSTYNEQFF.

J is TRBJ1-5 and V is TRBV19; 7 nucleotides match TRBD1. V gave up 7 bases and J gave up 7 bases; unmatched junction bases: 10. Germline values: CDR1 LNHDA, CDR2 SQIVND (reference sequence). The CDR3 is made up of 14 amino acids. The CDR3 region is CASNPTGFRQPQHF. The CDR3 nucleotides are TGTGCCAGTAACCCGACAGGGTTCAGGCAGCCCCAGCATTTT. The full variable domain, with the rest looked up from reference TRBV19 and TRBJ1-5, is DGGITQSPKYLFRKEGQNVTLSCEQNLNHDAMYWYRQDPGQGLRLIYYSQIVNDFQKGDIAEGYSVSREKKESFPLTVTSAQKNPTAFYLCASNPTGFRQPQHFGDGTRLSIL.

This chain uses TRBV6-5 with TRBJ1-1, with unresolved D. CDR3 length equals 13 residues. Trimming stripped 5 bases from V and 4 bases from J, with 11 bases between. Germline V gene lookup returns CDR1 MNHEY and CDR2 SVGAGI. CDR3 sequence (DNA): TGTGCCAGCAGTCCTCGGAGAGGCACTGAAGCTTTCTTT. Encoded protein: CASSPRRGTEAFF.

The chain links TRBV27 to TRBJ1-6, with D hard to call. The germline CDR1 and CDR2 sequences are MNHEY and SMNVEV (reference sequence). This CDR3 region has 13 residues. Trimming cost V 6 bases and J 3 bases, with 6 bases left between them. The CDR3 sequence is CASRGNYNSPLHF. CDR3 DNA sequence: TGTGCCAGCAGAGGTAACTATAATTCACCCCTCCACTTT.

The chain carries TRBV3-1 (or the pseudogene TRBV3-2) and TRBJ2-3; D perhaps matches TRBD1 (5 bases). The length of the CDR3 is 17 residues. Between the trimmed V and J ends, which lost 0 bases and 1 base, there was a span of 14 bases. In germline, CDR1 is LGHDT, CDR2 YNNKEL (reference sequence). CDR3 nucleotide sequence: TGTGCCAGCAGCCAAGATAGTCACACCAGGGGCACAGATACGCAGTATTTT. Translation gives CASSQDSHTRGTDTQYF.

This clone was observed a few times. Other nucleotide sequences in the sample specify the same CDR3. J is TRBJ2-7 and V is TRBV12-3 or TRBV12-4; possible D gene TRBD1, 5 bases. The CDR3 runs to 12 residues. Trimming shortened V by 6 bases and J by 5 bases, and 11 bases separated the two germline ends. The CDR3 DNA sequence: TGTGCCAGCAGCCCGACAGCGAACGAGCAGTACTTC. This translates into CASSPTANEQYF.

V gene TRBV7-9 combines with J gene TRBJ1-3; 7 bases line up with TRBD1. Germline-derived CDR1 and CDR2 are SEHNR and FQNEAQ (reference sequence). V dropped 3 bases and J dropped 4; count of bases not matched to a gene: 6. The CDR3 is 15 amino acids. The CDR3 sequence: CASSFYRGEGNTIYF. In DNA form, the CDR3 reads TGTGCCAGCAGCTTTTACAGGGGAGAAGGAAACACCATATATTTT.

V is TRBV15 and J is TRBJ1-3, with TRBD1 matching over 7 bases. J was trimmed by 0 bases and V by 8 bases; bases with no gene match: 7. The germline CDR1 and CDR2 sequences are LNHNV and YYDKDF (reference sequence). The CDR3 length is 15 residues. CDR3 residues: CATRQGRFSGNTIYF. The CDR3 nucleotides are TGTGCCACCCGACAGGGCCGATTCTCTGGAAACACCATATATTTT.

The chain carries TRBV11-2 and TRBJ1-2; no clear D. V shed 5 bases and J shed 8 bases, with 18 bases lying between them. There are 14 residues in the CDR3. CDR1 and CDR2 (germline): SGHAT, FQNNGV. The CDR3 region is CASSGYRLTGGYTF. CDR3 DNA: TGTGCCAGCAGCGGATATCGGTTGACGGGGGGCTACACCTTC.

This chain joins TRBV6-5 and TRBJ1-6; D is unclear. This CDR3 contains 16 residues. CDR1 is MNHEY and CDR2 is SVGAGI in the germline V gene. Between the trimmed V and J ends, which lost 0 bases and 11 bases, there was a span of 17 bases. The CDR3 is CASSYSKTPRETPLHF. The CDR3 DNA is TGTGCCAGCAGTTACTCGAAAACTCCCCGGGAAACACCCCTCCACTTT.

The rearrangement uses TRBV14 and TRBJ2-2; no reliable D call. The CDR3 contains 15 residues. Germline CDR1 SGHDN, CDR2 FVKESK. The V gene lost 2 bases and the J gene lost 0 bases, with 7 bases spanning the gap. The CDR3 DNA reads TGTGCCAGCAGCCAAAGAATAGCGAACACCGGGGAGCTGTTTTTT. Translated, it gives CASSQRIANTGELFF.

This clone was seen only a few times. This chain joins TRBV19 and TRBJ1-2, with D possibly matching TRBD1 (6 bases). Trimming left V 4 bases short and J 3 bases short, with 18 bases between. This CDR3 comprises 16 residues. The V gene's germline CDR1 is LNHDA and CDR2 SQIVND (reference sequence). Here the CDR3 reads CASSTYTGYRDYGYTF. The CDR3 bases are TGTGCCAGTAGTACCTACACAGGGTATCGGGACTATGGCTACACCTTC. The full variable domain, rest sourced from reference TRBV19 and TRBJ1-2, is DGGITQSPKYLFRKEGQNVTLSCEQNLNHDAMYWYRQDPGQGLRLIYYSQIVNDFQKGDIAEGYSVSREKKESFPLTVTSAQKNPTAFYLCASSTYTGYRDYGYTFGSGTRLTVV.

V gene TRBV12-5 combines with J gene TRBJ2-3, with 8 bases fitting TRBD2. The CDR3 runs to 13 residues. Germline lookup yields CDR1 LGHNT and CDR2 FRNRAP. The V segment lost 5 bases and the J segment 4 bases; nucleotides outside the gene matches: 2. CDR3 protein: CASGRGGSDTQYF. CDR3 DNA sequence: TGTGCTAGTGGTCGCGGGGGGTCAGATACGCAGTATTTT.

A few counts support this clone. The rearrangement links TRBV9 to TRBJ2-1; the match to TRBD1 covers 8 bases. Germline loops: CDR1 SGDLS, CDR2 YYNGEE. V lost 2 bases to trimming and J lost 11 bases; unmatched junction nucleotides: 6. The CDR3 is 13 amino acids. CDR3 sequence (DNA): TGTGCCAGCAGCGTGGCAGGGGGCCGCAAGCAGTTCTTC. It encodes CASSVAGGRKQFF. Using reference TRBV9 and TRBJ2-1 for the parts outside the CDR3, the full variable domain is DSGVTQTPKHLITATGQRVTLRCSPRSGDLSVYWYQQSLDQGLQFLIQYYNGEERAKGNILERFSAQQFPDLHSELNLSSLELGDSALYFCASSVAGGRKQFFGPGTRLTVL.

For the CDR3, the DNA is TGTGCCAGCAGACCGTGGCCTGAAGCTTTCTTT. The encoded protein is CASRPWPEAFF. The chain carries TRBV2 and TRBJ1-1; D ambiguous. CDR1 SNHLY and CDR2 FYNNEI come from the germline V gene. This CDR3 contains 11 residues. With 6 bases removed from V and 6 bases from J, the gap between germline ends came to 8 bases.

The rearrangement joins TRBV7-2 to TRBJ2-3; 12 bases map to TRBD2. The V gene's germline CDR1 is SGHTA and CDR2 FQGNSA. CDR3 length: 16 residues. V shed 1 base and J 4 bases; nucleotides not matched to a gene: 3. The CDR3 DNA reads TGTGCCAGCAGCTTAGAACTAGCGGGGGGCGCAGATACGCAGTATTTT. Translated: CASSLELAGGADTQYF.

This chain links TRBV2 with TRBJ1-1; D is perhaps TRBD1 (5 bases). Germline-derived CDR1 and CDR2 are SNHLY and FYNNEI. The V and J ends lost 1 base and 1 base respectively, with 13 bases between them. This CDR3 has 16 residues. CDR3 residues: CASSEGPGRRNTEAFF. The CDR3 nucleotides read TGTGCCAGCAGTGAAGGTCCAGGGCGAAGGAACACTGAAGCTTTCTTT.